Below are 20 T cell receptor beta chains sequenced from a single sample in a study of blood T cell repertoires in COVID-19. TCRdb's copy holds only in-frame clones and misses some; the assay was immunoSEQ multiplex PCR. Here the sample spans more than 200,000 clones, about 88% being singletons. The specimen was peripheral blood. Source of these receptors: a man in his 70s with acute or convalescent COVID-19.

The chain carries TRBV19 and TRBJ1-3, with a possible D match to TRBD1 (5 bases). V was clipped by 3 bases and J by 6 bases, with 15 bases between them. CDR1 LNHDA and CDR2 SQIVND come from the germline V gene (reference sequence). The CDR3 consists of 15 residues. The CDR3 here is CASSIVDIGENTIYF. The CDR3 nucleotides are TGTGCCAGTAGTATTGTGGACATCGGAGAAAACACCATATATTTT.

The V gene is TRBV5-1, the J gene TRBJ1-5; 10 bases fit TRBD1. This CDR3 comprises 17 residues. The V gene end was trimmed by 0 bases and the J gene end by 2 bases; junction bases not matched to a gene: 5. Germline V gives CDR1 SGHRS, CDR2 YFSETQ. The CDR3 loop reads CASSLGEGTGGNQPQHF. The CDR3 DNA is TGCGCCAGCAGCTTGGGAGAGGGGACAGGGGGCAATCAGCCCCAGCATTTT. Combining the CDR3 with reference TRBV5-1 and TRBJ1-5 gives the whole variable domain KAGVTQTPRYLIKTRGQQVTLSCSPISGHRSVSWYQQTPGQGLQFLFEYFSETQRNKGNFPGRFSGRQFSNSRSEMNVSTLELGDSALYLCASSLGEGTGGNQPQHFGDGTRLSIL.

J is TRBJ1-6 and V is TRBV28; D is undetermined. The CDR3 is 19 residues long. V lost 6 bases, J lost 0 bases, and 21 bases lay in between. Germline V gene sequence: CDR1 MDHEN, CDR2 SYDVKM. The CDR3 spells CASSPTVQPGFSYNSPLHF. The CDR3 region has the DNA TGTGCCAGCAGCCCCACTGTTCAACCAGGATTCTCCTATAATTCACCCCTCCACTTT. The entire variable domain, with the rest obtained from reference TRBV28 and TRBJ1-6, is as follows: DVKVTQSSRYLVKRTGEKVFLECVQDMDHENMFWYRQDPGLGLRLIYFSYDVKMKEKGDIPEGYSVSREKKERFSLILESASTNQTSMYLCASSPTVQPGFSYNSPLHFGNGTRLTVT.

V is TRBV19 and J is TRBJ1-6; tentatively, D is TRBD1 (5 bases). This CDR3 has 13 amino acids. Deletions cut 5 bases from V and 14 bases from J, with 16 bases between. The germline CDR1 and CDR2 sequences are LNHDA and SQIVND (reference sequence). The CDR3 is CASSSRSDKALHF. The CDR3 DNA is TGTGCCAGTAGTTCCCGATCGGACAAGGCCCTCCACTTT.

The V call is TRBV5-1, the J call TRBJ1-2; 9 positions agree with TRBD1. The CDR3 is made up of 14 amino acids. Germline loops: CDR1 SGHRS, CDR2 YFSETQ. With V trimmed by 4 bases and J by 7 bases, 8 bases remained unmatched. The CDR3 DNA reads as TGCGCCAGCAGCAAAGGGACAGGGCACGGTGGCTACACCTTC. Translation: CASSKGTGHGGYTF.

The genes are TRBV25-1 and TRBJ1-2; weak D call: TRBD1 (6 bases). Per germline, CDR1 MGHDK and CDR2 SYGVNS. The V end was cut by 3 bases, the J end by 0 bases, with 8 bases between. The CDR3 runs 14 residues. CDR3 residues: CASSDAGANYGYTF. In DNA form, the CDR3 reads TGTGCCAGCAGTGATGCAGGGGCTAACTATGGCTACACCTTC.

The rearrangement links TRBV9 to TRBJ2-3; 7 nucleotides agree with TRBD1. The CDR3 has 17 amino acids. Trimming cost V 4 bases and J 1 base; bases outside gene matches: 12. Germline V gene sequence: CDR1 SGDLS, CDR2 YYNGEE. The chain's CDR3 is CASSPAPTGSGTDTQYF. Here the CDR3 DNA reads TGTGCCAGCAGCCCCGCCCCGACAGGGTCGGGCACAGATACGCAGTATTTT.

V gene TRBV18 combines with J gene TRBJ2-1; 7 bases are shared with TRBD2. The V gene end was trimmed by 3 bases and the J gene end by 8 bases; junction bases not matched to a gene: 10. This CDR3 spans 15 amino acids. CDR1 KGHSH and CDR2 LQKENI come from the germline V gene. CDR3 amino acids: CASSPSAVGGDEQFF. Written as DNA, the CDR3 is TGTGCCAGCTCACCGTCTGCCGTGGGAGGGGATGAGCAGTTCTTC.

The gene calls are TRBV4-2 and TRBJ2-3; 7 bases align to TRBD1. V lost 0 bases, J lost 0 bases, and 15 bases stayed unmatched. This CDR3 contains 20 residues. Germline V CDR1 and CDR2: LGHNA, YNFKEQ. DNA of the CDR3: TGTGCCAGCAGCCAAGAAAGGGGAGTTCCCGGGACAGTGAGCACAGATACGCAGTATTTT. Amino acids: CASSQERGVPGTVSTDTQYF.

V usage is TRBV6-2 or TRBV6-3 and J usage is TRBJ2-1; 12 bases map to TRBD1. CDR1 and CDR2 from the germline V gene are MNHEY and SVGEGT. The CDR3 extends over 17 amino acids. After removal of 5 bases from V and 0 bases from J, the junction contained 5 bases not matched to a gene. CDR3 sequence: CASSRDRGPDSYNEQFF. The CDR3 DNA follows: TGTGCCAGCAGTCGGGACAGGGGGCCCGACTCCTACAATGAGCAGTTCTTC.

The CDR3 DNA is TGTGCCACCAGTGACGGCGGCAGTGGGAACACTGAAGCTTTCTTT. Its translation is CATSDGGSGNTEAFF. This sequence joins TRBV24-1 and TRBJ1-1; D is ambiguous. The CDR3 is 15 amino acids. Trimming removed 4 bases at V and 1 base at J, with 12 bases between. Germline CDR1 KGHDR, CDR2 SFDVKD.

The chain combines TRBV19 with TRBJ1-2; 8 positions agree with TRBD1. The V segment lost 3 bases and the J segment 5 bases; nucleotides outside the gene matches: 2. In germline, CDR1 is LNHDA, CDR2 SQIVND (reference sequence). There are 13 residues in the CDR3. The CDR3 nucleotides are TGTGCCAGTAGTATGGACAGGGTTTATGGCTACACCTTC. This gives the protein CASSMDRVYGYTF.

This sequence joins TRBV24-1 and TRBJ2-7; tentatively, D is TRBD2 (6 bases). CDR3 size: 17 residues. Trimming stripped 5 bases from V and 5 bases from J, with 24 bases between. Germline V CDR1 and CDR2: KGHDR, SFDVKD. CDR3 in DNA: TGTGCCACCAGTGCCCGAAGCGCGGGGACTCTTGTGAACGAGCAGTACTTC. Translation gives CATSARSAGTLVNEQYF.

The chain joins TRBV27 to TRBJ1-6, with D uncertain. Germline V lookup: CDR1 MNHEY, CDR2 SMNVEV (reference sequence). Trimming removed 2 bases from V and 0 bases from J, with 8 bases in between. The CDR3 is 16 residues long. The CDR3 region has the DNA TGTGCCAGCAGTTTACTAGTAAACTCCTATAATTCACCCCTCCACTTT. As protein: CASSLLVNSYNSPLHF.

As regards this clone: Other DNA variants within this sample encode the same CDR3. V is TRBV18 and J is TRBJ2-2; D is perhaps TRBD1 (5 bases). The CDR3 has 12 residues. CDR1 and CDR2 from the germline V gene are KGHSH and LQKENI. V lost 8 bases and J 3 bases, leaving 7 bases between the germline ends. CDR3 region: CASPRDTGELFF. CDR3 coding DNA: TGTGCCAGCCCCAGGGACACCGGGGAGCTGTTTTTT.

This chain uses TRBV25-1 with TRBJ2-2, with TRBD1 identical over 10 bases. The CDR3 sequence is 18 residues long. In germline, CDR1 is MGHDK, CDR2 SYGVNS. V lost 0 bases, J lost 0 bases, and 4 bases stayed unmatched. The CDR3 DNA follows: TGTGCCAGCAGTGAATATAGGGACAGGGGTTCGAACACCGGGGAGCTGTTTTTT. Its protein is CASSEYRDRGSNTGELFF.

The chain has TRBV6-6 and TRBJ1-2, with D hard to call. CDR1 is MNHNY and CDR2 is SVGAGI in the germline V gene (reference sequence). V was shortened by 0 bases and J by 4 bases, with 6 bases between the two germline ends. This CDR3 is built from 13 residues. In DNA, the CDR3 is TGTGCCAGCAGTTACTCGGGAGTCTATGGCTACACCTTC. It yields the protein CASSYSGVYGYTF.

The genes are TRBV28 and TRBJ1-3; unclear D gene. Germline values: CDR1 MDHEN, CDR2 SYDVKM. The CDR3 consists of 13 residues. Deletions cut 6 bases from V and 1 base from J, with 7 bases between. CDR3 coding DNA: TGTGCCAGCAGATCGGGGTCTGGAAACACCATATATTTT. The encoded protein is CASRSGSGNTIYF.

V and J are TRBV28 and TRBJ1-4; TRBD1 matches at 7 bases. The junction had 4 bases not matched to a gene; V was cut back by 6 bases and J by 6 bases. The CDR3 runs 13 residues. Germline V CDR1 and CDR2: MDHEN, SYDVKM. CDR3 DNA: TGTGCCAGCAGCCCAGGGGGTTATGAAAAACTGTTTTTT. It codes for CASSPGGYEKLFF.

This chain links TRBV5-6 with TRBJ2-1; D might be TRBD1 (5 bases). Trimming left V 2 bases short and J 4 bases short, with 16 bases between. Germline CDR1 is SGHDT and CDR2 is YYEEEE. This CDR3 spans 16 amino acids. The CDR3 region has the DNA TGTGCCAGCAGCTTTTATCAGGGCGAGGATTACAATGAGCAGTTCTTC. This gives the protein CASSFYQGEDYNEQFF. Looking up the rest from reference TRBV5-6 and TRBJ2-1 gives the full variable domain: DAGVTQSPTHLIKTRGQQVTLRCSPKSGHDTVSWYQQALGQGPQFIFQYYEEEERQRGNFPDRFSGHQFPNYSSELNVNALLLGDSALYLCASSFYQGEDYNEQFFGPGTRLTVL.